This entry describes one T cell receptor beta chain. The antigen is undetermined. The data derive from a study of shared clonotypes between healthy human individuals. Study context: The donors, a couple of women and a few men, were aged 18 to 49.

General study findings and limits: Blood was the sole source, and tissue repertoires probably differ. The authors expected sequencing depth to affect clonotype sharing among donors.

Evenly divided among several immunoSEQ plates was the genomic DNA of each subset. TCRdb's copy holds only in-frame clones and misses some; the assay was immunoSEQ multiplex PCR. The sample comprises hundreds of thousands of clones, roughly 72% of which are singletons, and around 12% rests with the top ten. Germline V gene sequence: CDR1 SGHTA, CDR2 FQGNSA. CDR3 size: 15 residues. The trim removed 1 base at V and 4 bases at J, leaving 7 bases unmatched. The specimen was PBMCs. The receptor's source is a woman aged 40 to 50 in good health. Some clones in this sample may be carry-over from other donors' samples. V usage is TRBV7-2 and J usage is TRBJ2-7, with TRBD1 matching 7 bases. This chain's CDR3 is CASSLGVAGGYEQYF. CDR3 in DNA: TGTGCCAGCAGCTTAGGGGTGGCAGGGGGATACGAGCAGTACTTC. Complete variable domain (other parts from reference TRBV7-2 and TRBJ2-7): GAGVSQSPSNKVTEKGKDVELRCDPISGHTALYWYRQSLGQGLEFLIYFQGNSAPDKSGLPSDRFSAERTGGSVSTLTIQRTQQEDSAVYLCASSLGVAGGYEQYFGPGTRLTVT.